This T cell receptor (beta chain) was captured in a study of blood T cells in healthy people across ages (dated by TCRdb to the mid-2010s). Regarding the study in general: Template switching captured roughly one uniquely barcoded TCR beta cDNA molecule per two T cells in model experiments. Using deep sequencing normalized with unique cDNA molecular identifiers, the study measured how TCR beta repertoire diversity changes with age. Donors were grouped into four age groups: young (average roughly 16 years), middle-aged (roughly 38), aged (62) and long-lived (over 80). To avoid experimental bias, donors of different ages were distributed randomly across sequencing lanes. For two donors (one aged 18 to 29 and one aged 80 or older), the study analyzed two additional independent replicas of 1 million unique cDNA reads from the same blood draw.

What the study reported, not specific to this receptor: As age increased, observed TCR beta diversity per million T cells dropped in a roughly linear way, and a significant reduction was already evident by age 40. Because donor CMV infection status was unknown, age-related changes in expanded clonotypes were potentially confounded. Conclusive comparison of naive and antigen-experienced compartments was prevented by the profiling of bulk unsorted PBMCs. Estimates of total diversity from one million sequenced T cells were regarded as lower bounds and underestimates. Compared with the aged group, the long-lived group had more naive CD4+ T cells, fewer expanded clones and increased TCR diversity, suggesting age selection. A strong correlation was found between observed TCR beta diversity and the percentage of naive T cells measured by flow cytometry.

The roughly 37 donors, aged about 6 to 90 years, were systemically healthy Caucasian individuals from Russia. Each donor gave about 9.7 milliliters of peripheral blood, drawn into EDTA-treated Vacutainer tubes. Ficoll-Paque density-gradient centrifugation was used to isolate PBMCs, with at least 7 million per sample. Total RNA was extracted from PBMCs with Trizol reagent, with at least 5.5 micrograms obtained per sample. Naive CD45RAhigh/CD27high T cell percentages were measured by flow cytometry on a PBMC aliquot from every donor. The library came from 5' RACE. Sequencing took place on an Illumina HiSeq 2500. The second PCR ran for about 6 to 11 cycles and used a J-beta primer mix along with a sample-barcoded 5' primer. A template-switch 5' adaptor carrying 12 random nucleotides introduced a unique molecular identifier onto each TCR beta cDNA molecule. Each sample yielded at least 2.5 million CDR3-containing paired-end reads. All of the RNA was converted into first-strand cDNA using the Mint cDNA synthesis kit, with a TRBC-specific oligonucleotide serving as the primer. All cDNA was treated with uracil-DNA glycosylase and then went through a first 18-cycle PCR with the universal primers M1SS and BC2_uni_R. The study's own analysis went as follows. For normalization, 1 million high-quality reads were randomly selected from each sample, with every read carrying a distinct molecular identifier. Reads with shared molecular identifiers were discarded instead of being binned into consensus sequences. MiTCR, run with a Q25 quality threshold and the strictest error-elimination algorithm, handled CDR3 identification, clonotype clustering and error correction. Lower-bound total TCR beta diversity was estimated with a nonparametric unseen species model using Euler transformation. The raw public reads went through TCRdb reprocessing: fastp at Q25, MiXCR clone calling, in-frame beta chains kept. Rows with one shared CDR3 protein collapse into an entry with the most common genes and DNA. The V and J calls and clone size are TCRdb's, not the authors'. The sample data list around 1,500,000 distinct CDR3 sequences, and roughly 30% of these were observed just once. The ten largest clones represent 7.7% of the sample.

Turning to this clonotype: Its cognate antigen has yet to be identified. No base qualities exist here, and no much larger clone lies one base off it.

The CDR3 runs 13 residues from the cysteine to the phenylalanine. CDR3 DNA is the only sequence kept; it has 39 bases, read in frame from the first base. Clipping removes 3 bases from V and 11 bases from J, with 4 as the unmatched junction base count. According to the germline V gene, CDR1 reads MGHDK and CDR2 reads SYGVNS. The receptor's source is a woman aged 25 to 39 in good health. The V and J segments used are TRBV25-1 and TRBJ1-6, and 7 junctional nucleotides match TRBD1. Sequencing used blood. The CDR3 protein sequence reads: CASSDRGRAPLHF. The nucleotide sequence is given as TGTGCCAGCAGTGATAGGGGGCGCGCACCCCTCCACTTT.